Sequencing of this T cell receptor (beta chain) was carried out in a study of molecular identifiers for immune sequencing clone quantification. Previously reported methods and listed TCR primers produced the bulk TCR libraries. TCRdb independently ran MiXCR on the PCR reads; one entry per CDR3 protein. Of more than 300,000 distinct CDR3 sequences listed, about 20% are singletons. Points on this clonotype: The junction departs from the called germline gene at one end, perhaps through a read error.

This CDR3 spans 15 amino acids. From germline, CDR1 is LNHNV and CDR2 YYDKDF (reference sequence). The sequenced sample was naive CD8+ T cells from blood, with Jurkat cell RNA spiked in. Subset of the sample: FACS-sorted CD8+CD4-CCR7+CD45RA+ naive T cells. The sequence derives from a human donor in good health. Some libraries in this study had Jurkat cell RNA spiked in. This chain joins TRBV15 and TRBJ2-3; D remains ambiguous. The CDR3 protein is CATRREGISTDTQYF. In DNA, the CDR3 is TGTGCCACCCGCAGAGAAGGAATTAGCACAGATACGCAGTATTTT.